The clone carrying this TCR beta chain was detected once. Its target is not known. V was pared by 0 bases and J by 2 bases, with 11 bases between. Per the germline V gene, CDR1 is SGHTA and CDR2 is FQGNSA. CDR3 size: 15 residues. This table comes from immunoSEQ multiplex PCR, and its TCRdb copy is limited to in-frame clones, with some not included. The table lists roughly 2.2 million clones, just under 95% of them singletons. The data stem from a study of shared clonotypes between healthy human individuals. Study-wide results and limits: The study generally estimated greater richness for naive than memory subsets.

Sequencing was carried out using naive CD4+ T cells from PBMCs. Subset indicated: CD45RA+ positively selected. The chain has TRBV7-2 and TRBJ2-7; D possibly corresponds to TRBD1 (5 bases). This receptor was obtained from a man between 18 and 35 years old in good health. Some clones in this sample may be carry-over from other donors' samples. The CDR3 DNA is TGTGCCAGCAGCTTAGCCGGCGACAGCACCTACGAGCAGTACTTC. Protein: CASSLAGDSTYEQYF.